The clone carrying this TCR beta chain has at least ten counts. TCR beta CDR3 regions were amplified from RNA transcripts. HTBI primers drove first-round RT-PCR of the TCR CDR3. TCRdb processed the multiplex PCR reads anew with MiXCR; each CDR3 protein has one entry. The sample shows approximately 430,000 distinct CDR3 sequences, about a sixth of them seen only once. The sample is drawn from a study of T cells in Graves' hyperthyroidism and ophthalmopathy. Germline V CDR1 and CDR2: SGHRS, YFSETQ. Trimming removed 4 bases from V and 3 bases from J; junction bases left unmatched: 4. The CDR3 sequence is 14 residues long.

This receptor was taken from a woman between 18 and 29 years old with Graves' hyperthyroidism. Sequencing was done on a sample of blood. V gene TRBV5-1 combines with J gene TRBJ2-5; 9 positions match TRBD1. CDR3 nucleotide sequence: TGCGCCAGCAGCATGGGACAGGGAGAAGAGACCCAGTACTTC. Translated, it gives CASSMGQGEETQYF.